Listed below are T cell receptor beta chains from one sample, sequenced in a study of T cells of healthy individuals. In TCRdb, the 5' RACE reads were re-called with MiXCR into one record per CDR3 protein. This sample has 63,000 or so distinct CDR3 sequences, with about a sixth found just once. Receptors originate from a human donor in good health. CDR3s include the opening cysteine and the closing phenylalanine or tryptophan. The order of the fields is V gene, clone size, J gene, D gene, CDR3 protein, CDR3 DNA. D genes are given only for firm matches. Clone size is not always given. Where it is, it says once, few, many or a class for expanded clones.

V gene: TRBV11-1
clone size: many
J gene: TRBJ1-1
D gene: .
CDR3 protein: CASSRIQETTEAFF
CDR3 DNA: TGTGCCAGCAGCCGTATACAGGAAACCACTGAAGCTTTCTTT

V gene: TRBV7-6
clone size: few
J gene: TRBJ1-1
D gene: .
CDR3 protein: CASSSNSRLNTEAFF
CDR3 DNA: TGTGCCAGCAGCTCGAATAGTCGGCTGAACACTGAAGCTTTCTTT

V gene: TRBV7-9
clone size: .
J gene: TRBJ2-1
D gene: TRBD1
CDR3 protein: CASSLEPAGGRNEQFF
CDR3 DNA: TGTGCCAGCAGCTTAGAACCCGCAGGGGGCAGGAATGAGCAGTTCTTC

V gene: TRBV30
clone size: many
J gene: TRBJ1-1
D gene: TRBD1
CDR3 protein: CAVGGTGGFGTEAFF
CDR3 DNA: TGTGCCGTGGGGGGGACAGGGGGCTTTGGCACTGAAGCTTTCTTT

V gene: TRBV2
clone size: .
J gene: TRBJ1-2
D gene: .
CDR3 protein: CASYDYGYTF
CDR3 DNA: TGTGCCAGCTATGACTATGGCTACACCTTC

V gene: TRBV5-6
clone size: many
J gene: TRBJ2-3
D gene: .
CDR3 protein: CASSLRMAAGTDTQYF
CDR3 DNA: TGTGCCAGCAGCTTGAGAATGGCCGCGGGTACAGATACGCAGTATTTT

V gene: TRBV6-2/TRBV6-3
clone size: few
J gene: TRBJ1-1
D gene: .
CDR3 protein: CASSYDSQEVVAFF
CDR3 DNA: TGTGCCAGCAGTTACGACTCCCAGGAAGTGGTGGCTTTCTTT

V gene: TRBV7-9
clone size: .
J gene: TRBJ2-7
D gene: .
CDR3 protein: CASSPALGGSYEQYF
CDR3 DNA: TGTGCCAGCAGCCCTGCCCTTGGAGGGTCCTACGAGCAGTACTTC

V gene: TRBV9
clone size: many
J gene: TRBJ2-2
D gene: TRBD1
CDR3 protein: CASSARQGATGELFF
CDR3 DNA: TGTGCCAGCAGCGCTAGACAGGGGGCAACCGGGGAGCTGTTTTTT

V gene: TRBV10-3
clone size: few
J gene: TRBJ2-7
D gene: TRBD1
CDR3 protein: CAISEWQGAYEQYF
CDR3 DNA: TGTGCCATCAGTGAGTGGCAGGGGGCTTACGAGCAGTACTTC

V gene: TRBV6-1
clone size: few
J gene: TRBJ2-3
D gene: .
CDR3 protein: CASSNRRDTQYF
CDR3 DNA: TGTGCCAGCAGTAACCGGAGGGATACGCAGTATTTT

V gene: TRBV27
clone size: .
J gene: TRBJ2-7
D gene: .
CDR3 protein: CASSLRGRSYEQYF
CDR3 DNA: TGTGCCAGCAGTTTACGGGGACGCTCCTACGAGCAGTACTTC

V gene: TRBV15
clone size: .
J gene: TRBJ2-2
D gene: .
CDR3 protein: CATSTPGRGLAGELFF
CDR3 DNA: TGTGCCACCAGCACGCCGGGACGAGGTTTGGCCGGGGAGCTGTTTTTT

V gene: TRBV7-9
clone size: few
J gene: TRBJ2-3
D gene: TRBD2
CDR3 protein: CASSLRVHSGRSADTQYF
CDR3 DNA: TGTGCCAGCAGCTTAAGGGTCCATAGCGGGCGCAGCGCAGATACGCAGTATTTT

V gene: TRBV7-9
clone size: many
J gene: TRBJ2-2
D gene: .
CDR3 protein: CASTPWGTGELFF
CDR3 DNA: TGTGCCAGCACCCCGTGGGGCACCGGGGAGCTGTTTTTT

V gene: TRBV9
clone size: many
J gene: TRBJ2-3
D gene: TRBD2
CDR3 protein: CASSVVSGGRTDTQYF
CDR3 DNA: TGTGCCAGCAGCGTAGTCTCGGGAGGGCGAACAGATACGCAGTATTTT

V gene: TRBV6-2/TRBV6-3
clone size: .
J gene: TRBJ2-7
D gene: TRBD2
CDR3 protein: CASSLGLANEQYF
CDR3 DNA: TGTGCCAGCAGTTTGGGACTAGCGAACGAGCAGTACTTC

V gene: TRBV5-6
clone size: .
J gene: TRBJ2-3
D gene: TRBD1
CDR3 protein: CATRGQVADTQYF
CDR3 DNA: TGTGCCACTAGGGGACAGGTCGCAGATACGCAGTATTTT

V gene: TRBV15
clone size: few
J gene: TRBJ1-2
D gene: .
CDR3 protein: CATSRDLGRGGGYTF
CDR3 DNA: TGTGCCACCAGCAGAGATCTGGGCAGGGGCGGTGGCTACACCTTC